What follows are 14 T cell receptor beta chains derived from one specimen sequenced in a study of blood T cell repertoires in COVID-19. Clones were sequenced by immunoSEQ multiplex PCR, and TCRdb holds only the in-frame ones, with some missing. The repertoire includes some 510,000 clones, over 75% of them detected once, and less than 2% sits in the top ten. Material: PBMCs or T cells enriched from blood (not recorded which). The receptors stem from a woman between 40 and 50 years old who had recovered from COVID-19.

The chain recombines TRBV29-1 with TRBJ2-7, with a weak D call TRBD1 (5 bases). This CDR3 comprises 15 residues. V lost 6 bases and J 4 bases, leaving 22 bases between the germline ends. Germline V gene data show CDR1 as SQVTM and CDR2 as ANQGSEA. CDR3 region: CSVLDISTSEYEQYF. CDR3 in DNA: TGCAGCGTACTGGACATTTCGACATCCGAGTACGAGCAGTACTTC.

This clone was recorded only once. This sequence joins TRBV6-5 and TRBJ1-2; TRBD1 aligns across 9 bases. Germline CDR1 MNHEY, CDR2 SVGAGI. J gave up 8 bases and V 1 base, and 5 bases lay outside the gene matches. This CDR3 is 14 amino acids long. The CDR3 loop is CASSYLQGARGYTF. The CDR3, as DNA: TGTGCCAGCAGTTACTTACAGGGGGCGAGGGGCTACACCTTC.

This sequence joins TRBV2 and TRBJ2-7; TRBD1 matches 8 bases. Germline CDR1 and CDR2: SNHLY and FYNNEI. Unmatched junction bases numbered 6, after V lost 6 bases and J lost 2 bases. There are 14 residues in the CDR3. DNA of the CDR3: TGTGCCAGCAGAGTAGGACAGGGCCCCTACGAGCAGTACTTC. It yields the protein CASRVGQGPYEQYF.

This chain uses TRBV3-1 (or the pseudogene TRBV3-2) with TRBJ2-7; D not resolved. The CDR3 sequence is 15 residues long. Germline loops: CDR1 LGHDT, CDR2 YNNKEL (reference sequence). The V end lost 2 bases, the J end lost 2 bases, and 13 bases lay between the germline ends. The CDR3 nucleotides are TGTGCCAGCAGCCAAAACTGGGCCTCTCCCTACGAGCAGTACTTC. Translating it yields CASSQNWASPYEQYF.

This chain joins TRBV30 and TRBJ1-2; D gene uncertain. The CDR3 loop spans 11 amino acids. Per germline, CDR1 GTSNPN and CDR2 SVGIG (reference sequence). V lost 4 bases, J lost 8 bases, and 11 bases lay in between. The CDR3 loop is CAWTREVGYTF. CDR3 sequence (DNA): TGTGCCTGGACCCGGGAGGTGGGCTACACCTTC.

The rearrangement uses TRBV7-2 and TRBJ1-1, with a tentative D call TRBD1 (5 bases). Trimming stripped 1 base from V and 1 base from J, with 10 bases between. This CDR3 contains 15 residues. Germline-derived CDR1 and CDR2 are SGHTA and FQGNSA. CDR3 protein: CASSLVRQSNTEAFF. The CDR3 DNA is TGTGCCAGCAGCTTAGTGAGACAGTCGAACACTGAAGCTTTCTTT.

This rearrangement joins TRBV11-2 to TRBJ1-5; no definite D call. Germline CDR1 reads SGHAT; CDR2 reads FQNNGV. Between the trimmed V and J ends, which lost 5 bases and 4 bases, there was a span of 9 bases. The CDR3 has 13 amino acids. The CDR3 region is CASSLWSNQPQHF. In nucleotides, the CDR3 is TGTGCCAGCAGCCTTTGGAGTAATCAGCCCCAGCATTTT.

The chain has TRBV10-2 and TRBJ2-1, with TRBD2 matching over 8 bases. The trim removed 7 bases at V and 9 bases at J, leaving 8 bases unmatched. This CDR3 is 13 amino acids long. CDR1 is WSHSY and CDR2 is SAAADI in the germline V gene. The CDR3 nucleotides are TGCGCCAGCACCTTGACTAGCGTTACTGAGCAGTTCTTC. Translation gives CASTLTSVTEQFF.

The rearrangement joins TRBV3-1 (or the pseudogene TRBV3-2) to TRBJ1-1, with 8 bases aligning to TRBD1. This CDR3 contains 14 residues. Per the germline V gene, CDR1 is LGHDT and CDR2 is YNNKEL (reference sequence). V shed 6 bases, J shed 3 bases, and the junction held 6 bases outside the gene matches. The CDR3 nucleotides read TGTGCCAGCAGGGCTACAGGGGGGGACACTGAAGCTTTCTTT. Translated: CASRATGGDTEAFF.

The chain has TRBV18 and TRBJ1-1, with a tentative D call TRBD1 (6 bases). Per the germline V gene, CDR1 is KGHSH and CDR2 is LQKENI. This CDR3 is 14 amino acids long. Trimming pared 1 base from V and 2 bases from J, leaving 8 bases between. In nucleotides, the CDR3 is TGTGCCAGCTCACCACGGACAGACAACACTGAAGCTTTCTTT. It is translated as CASSPRTDNTEAFF.

This rearrangement joins TRBV10-3 to TRBJ1-5, with D possibly TRBD1 on 5 matching bases. The CDR3 sequence is 17 residues long. CDR1 and CDR2 from the germline V gene are ENHRY and SYGVKD. V shed 3 bases and J shed 0 bases, with 15 bases lying between them. As DNA, the CDR3 is TGTGCCATCAGTGAAGGGGCAAGGGGTTATAGCAATCAGCCCCAGCATTTT. This gives the protein CAISEGARGYSNQPQHF.

The chain couples TRBV5-1 to TRBJ2-7; 7 bases line up with TRBD1. The CDR3 runs to 14 residues. Germline trimming cut 2 bases from V and 3 bases from J; bases unmatched to any gene: 5. In germline, CDR1 is SGHRS, CDR2 YFSETQ. Here the CDR3 reads CASSFRQGDYEQYF. The DNA of the CDR3 is TGCGCCAGCAGCTTTCGGCAGGGGGACTACGAGCAGTACTTC.

The V call is TRBV18, the J call TRBJ2-1; D remains unclear. Trimming cost V 0 bases and J 9 bases, with 12 bases left between them. There are 14 residues in the CDR3. Germline lookup yields CDR1 KGHSH and CDR2 LQKENI. The CDR3 here is CASSPPPATGEQFF. CDR3 DNA: TGTGCCAGCTCACCACCTCCAGCAACGGGTGAGCAGTTCTTC.

The count of this clone is one. The CDR3 protein is CASSFGSHARRTQYF. In nucleotides, the CDR3 is TGTGCCAGCAGTTTTGGGTCCCACGCTAGGCGGACCCAGTACTTC. V and J are TRBV27 and TRBJ2-5; D remains ambiguous. CDR1 and CDR2 from the germline V gene are MNHEY and SMNVEV (reference sequence). This CDR3 is built from 15 residues. V dropped 3 bases and J dropped 7 bases, with 18 bases sitting between them.